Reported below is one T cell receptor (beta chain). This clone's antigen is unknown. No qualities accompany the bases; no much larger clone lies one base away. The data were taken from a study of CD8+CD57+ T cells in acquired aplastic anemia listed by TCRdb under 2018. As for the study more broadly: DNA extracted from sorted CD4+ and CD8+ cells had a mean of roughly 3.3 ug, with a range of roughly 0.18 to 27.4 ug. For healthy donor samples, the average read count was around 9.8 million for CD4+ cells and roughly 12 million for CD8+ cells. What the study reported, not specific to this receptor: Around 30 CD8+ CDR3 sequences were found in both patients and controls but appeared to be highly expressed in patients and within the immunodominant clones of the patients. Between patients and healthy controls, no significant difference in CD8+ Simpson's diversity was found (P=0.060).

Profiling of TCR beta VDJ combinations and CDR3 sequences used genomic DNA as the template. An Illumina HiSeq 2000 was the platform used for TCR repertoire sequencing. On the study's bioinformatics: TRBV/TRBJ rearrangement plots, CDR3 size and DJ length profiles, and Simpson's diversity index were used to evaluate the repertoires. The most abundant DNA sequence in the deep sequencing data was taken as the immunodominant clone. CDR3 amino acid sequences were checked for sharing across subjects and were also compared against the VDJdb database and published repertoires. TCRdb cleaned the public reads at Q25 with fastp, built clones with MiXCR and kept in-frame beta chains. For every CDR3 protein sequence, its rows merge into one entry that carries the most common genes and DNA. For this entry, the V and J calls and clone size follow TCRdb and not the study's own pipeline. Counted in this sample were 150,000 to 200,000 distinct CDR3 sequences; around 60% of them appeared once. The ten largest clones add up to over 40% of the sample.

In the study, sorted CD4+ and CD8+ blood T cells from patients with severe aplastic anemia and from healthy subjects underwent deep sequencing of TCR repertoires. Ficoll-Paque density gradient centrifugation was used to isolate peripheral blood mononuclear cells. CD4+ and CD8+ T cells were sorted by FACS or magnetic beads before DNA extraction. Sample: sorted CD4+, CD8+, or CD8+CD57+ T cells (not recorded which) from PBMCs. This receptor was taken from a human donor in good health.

CDR3 loop: CASTSPLGGYTF. The sequenced DNA is TGTGCCAGCACCTCCCCCCTGGGGGGCTACACCTTC. Recombination linked TRBV6-1 to TRBJ1-2, with no D gene named confidently. In the germline V gene, CDR1 corresponds to MNHNS and CDR2 to SASEGT. Trimming costs V 7 bases and J 8 bases, and their ends lie 14 bases apart. Its CDR3 holds 12 amino acids, cysteine through phenylalanine. Here the CDR3 DNA is all that survives: 36 bases in frame from base 1.